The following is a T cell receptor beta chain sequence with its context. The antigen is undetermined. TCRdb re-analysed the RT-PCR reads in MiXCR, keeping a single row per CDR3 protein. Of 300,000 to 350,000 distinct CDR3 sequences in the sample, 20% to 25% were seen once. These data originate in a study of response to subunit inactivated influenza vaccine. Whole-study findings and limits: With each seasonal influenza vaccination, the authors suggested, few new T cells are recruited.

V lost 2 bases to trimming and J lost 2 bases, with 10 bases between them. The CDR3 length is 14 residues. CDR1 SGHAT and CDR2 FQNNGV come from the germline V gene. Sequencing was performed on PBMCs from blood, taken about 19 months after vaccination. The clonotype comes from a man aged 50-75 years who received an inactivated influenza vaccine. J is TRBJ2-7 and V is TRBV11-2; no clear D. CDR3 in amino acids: CASSLSGSTYEQYF. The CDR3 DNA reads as TGTGCCAGCAGCTTAAGTGGGTCCACCTACGAGCAGTACTTC.